Included here is one T cell receptor beta chain sequence, with context. Fresh peripheral blood, 9.5 to 10 ml of it, supplied the PBMCs. The CDR3 length is 15 residues. V was trimmed by 2 bases and J by 0 bases, leaving 8 bases between them. From RNA transcripts, TCR beta CDR3 regions were amplified. The TCR CDR3 was amplified in a first-round RT-PCR using the HTBI primer set. TCRdb used MiXCR to reprocess the multiplex PCR reads, holding one entry per CDR3 protein. The data contain about 360,000 distinct CDR3 sequences, just under 25% of them seen just once; the ten biggest clones take up about 73%. This record belongs to a study of T cells in Graves' hyperthyroidism and ophthalmopathy.

The chain joins TRBV12-3 or TRBV12-4 to TRBJ2-1; the D is unclear. Sequenced sample: blood. The receptor comes from a man between 45 and 60 years old with Graves' hyperthyroidism. CDR3 loop: CASSLSVSSYNEQFF. The DNA for the CDR3 is TGTGCCAGCAGTTTATCGGTTAGCTCCTACAATGAGCAGTTCTTC.